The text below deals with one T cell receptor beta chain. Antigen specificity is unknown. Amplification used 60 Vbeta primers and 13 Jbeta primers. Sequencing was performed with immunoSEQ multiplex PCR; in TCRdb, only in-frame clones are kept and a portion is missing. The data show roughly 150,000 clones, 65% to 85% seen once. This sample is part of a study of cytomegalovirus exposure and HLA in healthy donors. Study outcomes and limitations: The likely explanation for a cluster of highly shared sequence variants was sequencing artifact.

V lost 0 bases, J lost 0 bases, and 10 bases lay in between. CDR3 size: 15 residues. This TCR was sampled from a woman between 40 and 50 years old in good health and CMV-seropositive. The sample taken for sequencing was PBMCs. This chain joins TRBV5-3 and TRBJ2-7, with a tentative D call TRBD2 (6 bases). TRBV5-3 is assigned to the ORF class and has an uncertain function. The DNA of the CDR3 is TGTGCCAGAAGCTTGGTTCGGGAGACCTCCTACGAGCAGTACTTC. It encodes CARSLVRETSYEQYF.